These 15 T cell receptor beta chains originate from one sample sequenced in a study of T cell responses to AZD1222 COVID-19 vaccine (dated by TCRdb to the early 2020s). Library construction relied on the immunoSEQ multiplex PCR assay. TCRdb carries this immuneACCESS record with in-frame sequences only. Its versions omit some clonotypes, under half of them owing to an unresolved V gene in the studies checked, with the rest unexplained. The sample data list 150,000 to 200,000 clones, and approximately 90% of these were observed just once. The ten largest clones take up approximately 3.7% of the sample. The sample's time point label is to be understood as: about 28 days (+/-7) after the second vaccine dose. This material consisted of peripheral blood, taken 28 days after the second AZD1222 dose. The receptor source for this set is an adult who received the AZD1222 COVID-19 vaccine.

This rearrangement joins TRBV19 to TRBJ2-2; 11 bases fit TRBD1. V lost 9 bases to trimming and J lost 8 bases; unmatched junction nucleotides: 8. The CDR3 has 14 residues. Germline V gives CDR1 LNHDA, CDR2 SQIVND (reference sequence). As DNA, the CDR3 is TGTGCCAGCATGGGACAGGGGGGGGTAGGGGAGCTGTTTTTT. Translated: CASMGQGGVGELFF.

The chain couples TRBV5-1 to TRBJ1-2; 8 nucleotides agree with TRBD1. Losses at the gene ends were 3 bases for V and 8 bases for J; bases not matched to a gene: 12. Germline-derived CDR1 and CDR2 are SGHRS and YFSETQ. CDR3 length: 15 amino acids. The chain's CDR3 is CASSSDRGPREGYTF. The DNA of the CDR3 is TGCGCCAGCAGCTCCGACAGGGGCCCAAGGGAGGGCTACACCTTC. The full variable domain, completed using reference TRBV5-1 and TRBJ1-2, is KAGVTQTPRYLIKTRGQQVTLSCSPISGHRSVSWYQQTPGQGLQFLFEYFSETQRNKGNFPGRFSGRQFSNSRSEMNVSTLELGDSALYLCASSSDRGPREGYTFGSGTRLTVV.

This chain joins TRBV4-3 and TRBJ2-1, with D maybe TRBD2 (5 bases). Trimming left V 4 bases short and J 0 bases short, with 10 bases between. This CDR3 comprises 15 residues. Germline-derived CDR1 and CDR2 are LGHNA and YSLEER. CDR3 nucleotides: TGCGCCAGCAGCCTAGCGCACCCCTCCTACAATGAGCAGTTCTTC. It yields the protein CASSLAHPSYNEQFF.

This rearrangement joins TRBV21-1 to TRBJ2-1; the table assigns TRBD1, which was not confirmed against the DNA. TRBV21-1 is marked as a pseudogene. This CDR3 is built from 17 residues. As DNA, the CDR3 is TGTGCCAGCAGCATAAACGGTCGGGGACAGGTTTTTTCTGAGCAGTTCTTC. The encoded protein is CASSINGRGQVFSEQFF.

J is TRBJ2-7 and V is TRBV5-1; D may be TRBD2 (6 bases). The germline V gene encodes CDR1 SGHRS and CDR2 YFSETQ. This CDR3 has 15 amino acids. V lost 4 bases and J lost 0, with 14 bases in between. This chain's CDR3 is CASSVQGGISYEQYF. In DNA, the CDR3 is TGCGCCAGCAGCGTCCAGGGAGGAATCTCCTACGAGCAGTACTTC. Using reference TRBV5-1 and TRBJ2-7 for the parts outside the CDR3, the full variable domain is KAGVTQTPRYLIKTRGQQVTLSCSPISGHRSVSWYQQTPGQGLQFLFEYFSETQRNKGNFPGRFSGRQFSNSRSEMNVSTLELGDSALYLCASSVQGGISYEQYFGPGTRLTVT.

J is TRBJ1-1 and V is TRBV19; the match to TRBD1 covers 8 bases. Germline-derived CDR1 and CDR2 are LNHDA and SQIVND (reference sequence). CDR3 length equals 12 residues. The V segment lost 6 bases and the J segment 8 bases; nucleotides outside the gene matches: 5. The CDR3 spells CASRDRGSEAFF. In DNA form, the CDR3 reads TGTGCCAGTAGAGACAGGGGATCCGAAGCTTTCTTT.

The genes are TRBV11-2 and TRBJ2-1; D not certain. The CDR3 consists of 14 residues. Germline V CDR1 and CDR2: SGHAT, FQNNGV. Trimming removed 1 base at V and 4 bases at J, with 8 bases between. The CDR3 nucleotides are TGTGCCAGCAGCTTAGGGTTGGAGTACAATGAGCAGTTCTTC. Its protein is CASSLGLEYNEQFF.

The rearrangement links TRBV30 to TRBJ1-6; 7 bases line up with TRBD1. CDR1 is GTSNPN and CDR2 is SVGIG in the germline V gene (reference sequence). Losses at the gene ends were 3 bases for V and 7 bases for J; bases not matched to a gene: 3. The CDR3 length is 13 residues. CDR3 protein: CAWRQGRNSPLHF. Here the CDR3 DNA reads TGTGCCTGGAGACAGGGGAGAAATTCACCCCTCCACTTT.

The V call is TRBV2, the J call TRBJ1-5, with D unclear. CDR1 and CDR2 from the germline V gene are SNHLY and FYNNEI. The CDR3 loop spans 14 amino acids. V was cut by 4 bases and J by 3 bases, with 10 bases left in between. The CDR3 protein is CASSVQQPNQPQHF. The CDR3 nucleotides read TGTGCCAGCAGTGTTCAACAGCCCAATCAGCCCCAGCATTTT.

A single count supports this clone. This chain joins TRBV7-3 and TRBJ2-1; the D is unclear. The CDR3 is 15 amino acids. Trimming took off 0 bases at V and 1 base at J, with 7 bases between the two ends. The germline V gene encodes CDR1 SGHTA and CDR2 FQGTGA. The CDR3 DNA sequence: TGTGCCAGCAGCTTAACGGGAAAATCCTACAATGAGCAGTTCTTC. Encoded protein: CASSLTGKSYNEQFF.

The chain is built from TRBV14 and TRBJ2-7; D gene ambiguous. CDR1 SGHDN and CDR2 FVKESK come from the germline V gene. The CDR3 sequence is 14 residues long. V lost 1 base to trimming and J lost 2 bases, with 9 bases between them. Here the CDR3 reads CASSQVPGPYEQYF. DNA of the CDR3: TGTGCCAGCAGCCAAGTGCCGGGCCCCTACGAGCAGTACTTC.

The chain uses TRBV6-5 and TRBJ2-1, with unresolved D. Trimming removed 2 bases from V and 9 bases from J, with 11 bases in between. The CDR3 contains 13 residues. Germline lookup yields CDR1 MNHEY and CDR2 SVGAGI. For the CDR3, the DNA is TGTGCCAGCAGTTACGATGGCGGAAGTGAGCAGTTCTTC. This translates into CASSYDGGSEQFF.

This clone has just one count. The rearrangement joins TRBV10-3 to TRBJ2-6; D possibly corresponds to TRBD1 (6 bases). The V end lost 4 bases, the J end lost 3 bases, and 7 bases lay between the germline ends. Per germline, CDR1 ENHRY and CDR2 SYGVKD. The CDR3 has 14 residues. The CDR3 DNA is TGTGCCATCAGTGCAGGGGTTGGGGCCAACGTCCTGACTTTC. It encodes CAISAGVGANVLTF.

This chain uses TRBV6-5 with TRBJ2-4; D possibly corresponds to TRBD2 (5 bases). The CDR3 spans 12 residues. V shed 6 bases and J shed 6 bases, with 9 bases lying between them. Germline V gene sequence: CDR1 MNHEY, CDR2 SVGAGI. This CDR3 is CASSRGGNIQYF. The DNA for the CDR3 is TGTGCCAGCAGCCGCGGAGGAAACATTCAGTACTTC.

The chain joins TRBV5-6 to TRBJ2-3, with D perhaps assigned TRBD1 or TRBD2 (5 bases each). V lost 5 bases and J lost 6, with 19 bases in between. The germline CDR1 and CDR2 sequences are SGHDT and YYEEEE. This CDR3 has 15 amino acids. The CDR3 sequence: CASSTVRDGEDTQYF. CDR3 in DNA: TGTGCCAGCAGTACCGTGAGGGACGGGGAGGATACGCAGTATTTT.